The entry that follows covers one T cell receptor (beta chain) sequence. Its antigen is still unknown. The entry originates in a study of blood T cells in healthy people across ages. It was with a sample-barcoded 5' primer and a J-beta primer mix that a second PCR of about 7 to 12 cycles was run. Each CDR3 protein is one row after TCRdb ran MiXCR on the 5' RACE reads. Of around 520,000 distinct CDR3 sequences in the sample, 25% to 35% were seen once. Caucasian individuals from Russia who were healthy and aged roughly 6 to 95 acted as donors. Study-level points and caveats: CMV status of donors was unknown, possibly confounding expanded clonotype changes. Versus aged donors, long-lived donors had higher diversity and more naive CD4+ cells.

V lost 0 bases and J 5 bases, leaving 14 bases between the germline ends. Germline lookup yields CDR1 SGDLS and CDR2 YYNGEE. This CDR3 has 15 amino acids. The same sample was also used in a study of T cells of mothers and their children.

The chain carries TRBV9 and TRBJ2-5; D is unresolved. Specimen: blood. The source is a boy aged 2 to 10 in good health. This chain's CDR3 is CASSVGAGGKETQYF. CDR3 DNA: TGTGCCAGCAGCGTAGGTGCTGGCGGTAAGGAGACCCAGTACTTC.